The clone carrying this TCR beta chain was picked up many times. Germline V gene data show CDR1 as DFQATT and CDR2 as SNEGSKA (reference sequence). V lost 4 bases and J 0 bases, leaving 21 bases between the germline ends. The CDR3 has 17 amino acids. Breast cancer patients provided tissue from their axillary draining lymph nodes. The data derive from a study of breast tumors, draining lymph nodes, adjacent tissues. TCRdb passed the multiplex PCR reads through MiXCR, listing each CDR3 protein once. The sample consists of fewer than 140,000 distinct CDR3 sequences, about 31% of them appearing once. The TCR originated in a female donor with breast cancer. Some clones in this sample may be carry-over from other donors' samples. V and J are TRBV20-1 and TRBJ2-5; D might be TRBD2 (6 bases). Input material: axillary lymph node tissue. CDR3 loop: CSAIIAARGLYQETQYF. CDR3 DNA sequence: TGCAGTGCTATTATAGCGGCACGAGGACTTTACCAAGAGACCCAGTACTTC.